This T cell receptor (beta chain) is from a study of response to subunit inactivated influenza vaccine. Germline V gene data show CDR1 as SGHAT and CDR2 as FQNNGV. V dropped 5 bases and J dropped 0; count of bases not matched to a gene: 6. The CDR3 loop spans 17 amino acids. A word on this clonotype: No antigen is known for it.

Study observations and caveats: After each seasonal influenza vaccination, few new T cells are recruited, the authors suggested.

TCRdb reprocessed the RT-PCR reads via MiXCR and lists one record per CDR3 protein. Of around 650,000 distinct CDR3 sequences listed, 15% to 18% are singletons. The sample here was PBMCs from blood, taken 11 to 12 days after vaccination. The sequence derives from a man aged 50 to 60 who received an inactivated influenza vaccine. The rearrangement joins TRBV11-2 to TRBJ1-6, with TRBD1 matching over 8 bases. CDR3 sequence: CASSRTGGSSYNSPLHF. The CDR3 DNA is TGTGCCAGCAGCCGAACAGGGGGAAGCTCCTATAATTCACCCCTCCACTTT.